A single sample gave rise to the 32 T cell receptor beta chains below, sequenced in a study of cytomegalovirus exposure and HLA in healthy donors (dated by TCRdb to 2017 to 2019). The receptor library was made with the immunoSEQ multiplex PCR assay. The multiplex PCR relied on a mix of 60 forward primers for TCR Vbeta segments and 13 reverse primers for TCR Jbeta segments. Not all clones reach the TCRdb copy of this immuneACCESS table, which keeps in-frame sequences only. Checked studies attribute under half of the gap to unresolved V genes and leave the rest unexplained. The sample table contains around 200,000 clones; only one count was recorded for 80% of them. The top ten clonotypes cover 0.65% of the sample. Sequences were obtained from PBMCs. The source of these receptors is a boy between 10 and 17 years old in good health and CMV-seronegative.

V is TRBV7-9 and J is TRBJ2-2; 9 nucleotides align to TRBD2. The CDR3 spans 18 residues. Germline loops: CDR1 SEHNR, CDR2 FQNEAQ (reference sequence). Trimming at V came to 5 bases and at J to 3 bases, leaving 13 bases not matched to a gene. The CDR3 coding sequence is TGTGCCAGCAGCCGAAGCGGGGGGCCGGCTCTTGACACCGGGGAGCTGTTTTTT. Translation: CASSRSGGPALDTGELFF.

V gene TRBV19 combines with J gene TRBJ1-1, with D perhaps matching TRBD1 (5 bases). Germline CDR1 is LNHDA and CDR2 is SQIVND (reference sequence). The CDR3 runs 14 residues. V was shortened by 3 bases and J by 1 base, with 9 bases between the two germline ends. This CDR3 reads CASSIWGENTEAFF. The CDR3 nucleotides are TGTGCCAGTAGTATCTGGGGGGAGAACACTGAAGCTTTCTTT.

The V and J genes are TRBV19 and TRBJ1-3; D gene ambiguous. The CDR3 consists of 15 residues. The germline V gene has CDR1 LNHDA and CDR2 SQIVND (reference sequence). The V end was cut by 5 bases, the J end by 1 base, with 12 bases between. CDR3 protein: CASSLHGESGNTIYF. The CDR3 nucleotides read TGTGCCAGTAGTCTTCACGGGGAATCTGGAAACACCATATATTTT.

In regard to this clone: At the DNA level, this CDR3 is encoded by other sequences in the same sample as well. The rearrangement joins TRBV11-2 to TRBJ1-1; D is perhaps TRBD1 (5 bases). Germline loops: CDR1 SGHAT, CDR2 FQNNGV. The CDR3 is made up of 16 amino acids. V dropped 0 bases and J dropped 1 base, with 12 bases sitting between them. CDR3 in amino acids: CASSLEGQGRNTEAFF. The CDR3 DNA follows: TGTGCCAGCAGCTTAGAAGGGCAGGGAAGGAACACTGAAGCTTTCTTT.

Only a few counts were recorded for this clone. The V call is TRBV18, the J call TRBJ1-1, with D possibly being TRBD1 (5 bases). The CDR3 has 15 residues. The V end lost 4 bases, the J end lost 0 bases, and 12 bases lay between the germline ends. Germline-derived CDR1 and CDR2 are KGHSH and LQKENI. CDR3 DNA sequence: TGTGCCAGCTCACGATCAGGGCCCATGAACACTGAAGCTTTCTTT. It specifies CASSRSGPMNTEAFF.

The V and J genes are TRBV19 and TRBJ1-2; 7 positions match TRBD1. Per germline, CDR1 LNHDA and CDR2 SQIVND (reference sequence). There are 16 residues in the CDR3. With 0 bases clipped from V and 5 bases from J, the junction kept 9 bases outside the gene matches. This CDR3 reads CASSIDSAGGKYGYTF. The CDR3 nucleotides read TGTGCCAGTAGTATAGACTCCGCAGGGGGGAAGTATGGCTACACCTTC.

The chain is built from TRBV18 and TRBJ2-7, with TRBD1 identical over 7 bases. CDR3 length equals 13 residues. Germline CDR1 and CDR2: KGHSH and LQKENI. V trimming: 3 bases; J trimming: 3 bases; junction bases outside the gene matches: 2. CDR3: CASSPDRDYEQYF. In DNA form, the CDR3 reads TGTGCCAGCTCACCCGACAGGGACTACGAGCAGTACTTC.

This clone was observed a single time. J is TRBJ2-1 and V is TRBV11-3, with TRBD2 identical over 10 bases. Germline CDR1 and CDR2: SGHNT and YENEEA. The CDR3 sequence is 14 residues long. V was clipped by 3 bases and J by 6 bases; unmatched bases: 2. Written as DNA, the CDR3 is TGTGCCAGCAGCTTTGAGCGGGAGGGCAATGAGCAGTTCTTC. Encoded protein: CASSFEREGNEQFF.

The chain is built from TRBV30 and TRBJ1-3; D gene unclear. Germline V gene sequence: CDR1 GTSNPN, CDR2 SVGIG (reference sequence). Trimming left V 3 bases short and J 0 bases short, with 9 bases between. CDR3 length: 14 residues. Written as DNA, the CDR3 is TGTGCCTGGAGAACCCTGAGCTCTGGAAACACCATATATTTT. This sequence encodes CAWRTLSSGNTIYF.

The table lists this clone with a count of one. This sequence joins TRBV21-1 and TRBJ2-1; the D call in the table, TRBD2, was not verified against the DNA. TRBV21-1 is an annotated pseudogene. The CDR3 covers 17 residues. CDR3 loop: CASSKGRGRGGRSEQFF. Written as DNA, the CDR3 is TGTGCCAGCAGCAAAGGGCGTGGGCGGGGGGGCCGCAGTGAGCAGTTCTTC.

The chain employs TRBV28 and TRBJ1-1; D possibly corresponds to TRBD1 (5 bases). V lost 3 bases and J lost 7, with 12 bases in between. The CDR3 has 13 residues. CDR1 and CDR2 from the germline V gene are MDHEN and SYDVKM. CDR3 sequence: CASSFGAGLEAFF. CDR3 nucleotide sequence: TGTGCCAGCAGTTTTGGTGCGGGGCTTGAAGCTTTCTTT.

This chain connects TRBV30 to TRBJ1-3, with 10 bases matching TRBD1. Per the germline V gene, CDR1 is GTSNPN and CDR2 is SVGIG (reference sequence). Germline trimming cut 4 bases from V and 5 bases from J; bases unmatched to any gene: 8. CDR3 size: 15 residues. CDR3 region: CAWKRDRGNRNTIYF. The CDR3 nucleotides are TGTGCCTGGAAGAGGGACAGGGGCAATAGAAACACCATATATTTT.

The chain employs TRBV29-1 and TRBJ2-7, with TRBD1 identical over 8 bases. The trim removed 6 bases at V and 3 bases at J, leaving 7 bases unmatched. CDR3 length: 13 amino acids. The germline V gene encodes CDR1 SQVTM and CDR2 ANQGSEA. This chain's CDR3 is CSVARGRLYEQYF. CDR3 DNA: TGCAGCGTCGCCAGGGGGCGACTCTACGAGCAGTACTTC.

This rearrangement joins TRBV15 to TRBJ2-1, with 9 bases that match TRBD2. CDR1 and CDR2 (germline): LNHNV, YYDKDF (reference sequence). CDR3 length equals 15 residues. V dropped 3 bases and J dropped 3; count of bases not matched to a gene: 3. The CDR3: CATSSQRGDYNEQFF. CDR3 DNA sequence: TGTGCCACCAGCAGTCAGCGGGGGGACTACAATGAGCAGTTCTTC.

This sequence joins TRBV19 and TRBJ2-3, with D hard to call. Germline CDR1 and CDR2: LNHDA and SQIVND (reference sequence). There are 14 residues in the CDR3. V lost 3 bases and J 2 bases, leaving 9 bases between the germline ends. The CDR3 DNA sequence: TGTGCCAGTAGTATTGGCAGGTCCACAGATACGCAGTATTTT. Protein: CASSIGRSTDTQYF.

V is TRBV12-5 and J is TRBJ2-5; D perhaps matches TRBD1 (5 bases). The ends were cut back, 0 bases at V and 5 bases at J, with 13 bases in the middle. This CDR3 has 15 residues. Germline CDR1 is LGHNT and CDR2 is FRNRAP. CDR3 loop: CASGLVMSKGETQYF. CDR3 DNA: TGTGCTAGTGGTTTGGTAATGTCTAAGGGGGAGACCCAGTACTTC.

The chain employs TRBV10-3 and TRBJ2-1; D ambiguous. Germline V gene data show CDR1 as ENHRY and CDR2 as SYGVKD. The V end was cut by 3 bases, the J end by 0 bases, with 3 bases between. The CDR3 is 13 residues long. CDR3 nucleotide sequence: TGTGCCATCAGTGACAGCTCCTACAATGAGCAGTTCTTC. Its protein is CAISDSSYNEQFF.

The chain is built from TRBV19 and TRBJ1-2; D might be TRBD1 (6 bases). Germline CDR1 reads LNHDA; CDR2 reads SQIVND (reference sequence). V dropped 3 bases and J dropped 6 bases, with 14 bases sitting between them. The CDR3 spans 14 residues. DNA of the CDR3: TGTGCCAGTAGTATGCGGTTGAGGGACAATGGCTACACCTTC. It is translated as CASSMRLRDNGYTF.

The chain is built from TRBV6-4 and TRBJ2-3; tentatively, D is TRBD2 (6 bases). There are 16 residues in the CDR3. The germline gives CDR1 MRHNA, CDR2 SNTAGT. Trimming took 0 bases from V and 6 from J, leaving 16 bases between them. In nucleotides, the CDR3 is TGTGCCAGCAGTGACTCGGGGACTGGGGAAGTGGATACGCAGTATTTT. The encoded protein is CASSDSGTGEVDTQYF.

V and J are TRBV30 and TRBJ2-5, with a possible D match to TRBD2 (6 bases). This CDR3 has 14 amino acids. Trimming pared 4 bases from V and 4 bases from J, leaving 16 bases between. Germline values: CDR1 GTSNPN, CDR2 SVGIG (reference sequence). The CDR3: CAWNYRDFGETQYF. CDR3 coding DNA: TGTGCCTGGAATTATCGGGACTTTGGAGAGACCCAGTACTTC.

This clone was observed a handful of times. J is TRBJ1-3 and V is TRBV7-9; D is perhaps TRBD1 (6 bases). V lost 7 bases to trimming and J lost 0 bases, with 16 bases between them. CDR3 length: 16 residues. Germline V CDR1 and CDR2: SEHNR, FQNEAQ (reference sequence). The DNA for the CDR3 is TGTGCCAGCACCGATATAGGACAGTCCTCTGGAAACACCATATATTTT. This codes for CASTDIGQSSGNTIYF.

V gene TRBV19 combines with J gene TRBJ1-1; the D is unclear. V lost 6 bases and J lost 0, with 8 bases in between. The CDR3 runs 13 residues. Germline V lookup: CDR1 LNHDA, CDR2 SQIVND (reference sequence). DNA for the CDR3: TGTGCCAGTAGCCCGACATTGAACACTGAAGCTTTCTTT. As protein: CASSPTLNTEAFF. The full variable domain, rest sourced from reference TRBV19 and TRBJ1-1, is DGGITQSPKYLFRKEGQNVTLSCEQNLNHDAMYWYRQDPGQGLRLIYYSQIVNDFQKGDIAEGYSVSREKKESFPLTVTSAQKNPTAFYLCASSPTLNTEAFFGQGTRLTVV.

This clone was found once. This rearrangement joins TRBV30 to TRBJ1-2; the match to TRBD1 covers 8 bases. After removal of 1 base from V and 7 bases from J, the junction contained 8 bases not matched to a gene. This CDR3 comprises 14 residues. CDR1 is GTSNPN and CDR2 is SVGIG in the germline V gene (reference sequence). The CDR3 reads CAWSAGQGLLGYTF. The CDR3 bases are TGTGCCTGGAGTGCCGGACAGGGACTCCTTGGCTACACCTTC.

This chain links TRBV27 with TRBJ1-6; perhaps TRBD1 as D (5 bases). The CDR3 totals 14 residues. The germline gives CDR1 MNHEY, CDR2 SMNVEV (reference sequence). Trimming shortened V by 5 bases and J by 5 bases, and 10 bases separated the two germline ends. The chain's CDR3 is CASSLVRDNSPLHF. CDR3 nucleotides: TGTGCCAGCAGTCTAGTCAGGGATAATTCACCCCTCCACTTT.

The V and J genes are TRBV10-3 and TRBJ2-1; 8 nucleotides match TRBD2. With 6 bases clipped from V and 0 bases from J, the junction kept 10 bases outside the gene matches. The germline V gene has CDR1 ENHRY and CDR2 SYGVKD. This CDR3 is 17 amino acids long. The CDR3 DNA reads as TGTGCCATCAGGGGGGCGGGGGGTAGAAGCTCCTACAATGAGCAGTTCTTC. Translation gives CAIRGAGGRSSYNEQFF.

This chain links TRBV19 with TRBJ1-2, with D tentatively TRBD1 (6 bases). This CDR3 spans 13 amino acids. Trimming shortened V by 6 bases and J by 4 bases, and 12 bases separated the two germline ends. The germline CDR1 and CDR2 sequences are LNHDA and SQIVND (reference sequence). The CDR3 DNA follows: TGTGCCAGTAGGGACGACAGGATCTATGGCTACACCTTC. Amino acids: CASRDDRIYGYTF.

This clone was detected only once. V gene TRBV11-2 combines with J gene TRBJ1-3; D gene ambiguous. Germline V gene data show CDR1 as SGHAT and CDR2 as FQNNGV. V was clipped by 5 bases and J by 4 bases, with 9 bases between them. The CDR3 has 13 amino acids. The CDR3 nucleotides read TGTGCCAGCAGCACGCGGGCCGGAAACACCATATATTTT. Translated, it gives CASSTRAGNTIYF.

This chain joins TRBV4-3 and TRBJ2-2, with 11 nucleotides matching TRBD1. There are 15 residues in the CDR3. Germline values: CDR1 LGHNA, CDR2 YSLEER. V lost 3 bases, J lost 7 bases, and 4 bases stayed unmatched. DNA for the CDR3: TGCGCCAGCAGCCAGGGGACAGGGGGGAACGGGGAGCTGTTTTTT. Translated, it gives CASSQGTGGNGELFF.

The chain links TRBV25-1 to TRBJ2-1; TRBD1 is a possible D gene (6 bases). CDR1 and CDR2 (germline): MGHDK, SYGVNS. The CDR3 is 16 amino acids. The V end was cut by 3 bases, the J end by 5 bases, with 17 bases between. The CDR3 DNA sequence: TGTGCCAGCAGTGACCCCGGGACACGGATCGACAATGAGCAGTTCTTC. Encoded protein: CASSDPGTRIDNEQFF.

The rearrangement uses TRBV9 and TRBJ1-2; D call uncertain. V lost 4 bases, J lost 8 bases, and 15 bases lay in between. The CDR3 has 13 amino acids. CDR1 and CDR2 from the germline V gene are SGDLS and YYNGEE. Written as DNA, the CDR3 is TGTGCCAGCAGCACGGGAGGGATTGGCGGCTACACCTTC. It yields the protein CASSTGGIGGYTF.

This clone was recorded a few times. This CDR3 reads CASSITGVGTKETQYF. The CDR3 DNA is TGTGCCAGCAGCATCACAGGGGTAGGAACGAAAGAGACCCAGTACTTC. The J gene is TRBJ2-5, the V gene TRBV7-3; 7 bases fit TRBD1. Germline loops: CDR1 SGHTA, CDR2 FQGTGA. J was trimmed by 3 bases and V by 5 bases; bases with no gene match: 12. The CDR3 runs 16 residues.

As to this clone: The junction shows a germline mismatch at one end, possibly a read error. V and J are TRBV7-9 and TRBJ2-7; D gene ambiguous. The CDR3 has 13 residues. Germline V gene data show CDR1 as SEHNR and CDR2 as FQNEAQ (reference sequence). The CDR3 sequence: CSSSLAPAYEQYF. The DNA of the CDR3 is TGTTCCAGCAGCTTAGCCCCCGCCTACGAGCAGTACTTC.